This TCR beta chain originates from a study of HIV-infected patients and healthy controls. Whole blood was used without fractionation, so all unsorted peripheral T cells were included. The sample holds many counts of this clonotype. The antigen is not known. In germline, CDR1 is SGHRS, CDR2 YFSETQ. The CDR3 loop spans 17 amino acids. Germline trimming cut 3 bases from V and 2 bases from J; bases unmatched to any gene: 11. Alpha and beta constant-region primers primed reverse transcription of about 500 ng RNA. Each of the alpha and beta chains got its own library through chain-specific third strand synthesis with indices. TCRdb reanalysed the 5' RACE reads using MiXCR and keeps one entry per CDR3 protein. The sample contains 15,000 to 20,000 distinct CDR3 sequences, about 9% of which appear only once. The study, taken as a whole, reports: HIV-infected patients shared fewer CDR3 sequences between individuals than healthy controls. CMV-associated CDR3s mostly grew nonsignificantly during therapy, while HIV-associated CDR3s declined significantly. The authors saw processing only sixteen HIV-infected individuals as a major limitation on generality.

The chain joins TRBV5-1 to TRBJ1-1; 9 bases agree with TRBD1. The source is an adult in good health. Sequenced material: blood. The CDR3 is CASSSHFSTGGNTEAFF. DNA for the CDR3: TGCGCCAGCAGCTCGCACTTTTCGACAGGGGGAAACACTGAAGCTTTCTTT.